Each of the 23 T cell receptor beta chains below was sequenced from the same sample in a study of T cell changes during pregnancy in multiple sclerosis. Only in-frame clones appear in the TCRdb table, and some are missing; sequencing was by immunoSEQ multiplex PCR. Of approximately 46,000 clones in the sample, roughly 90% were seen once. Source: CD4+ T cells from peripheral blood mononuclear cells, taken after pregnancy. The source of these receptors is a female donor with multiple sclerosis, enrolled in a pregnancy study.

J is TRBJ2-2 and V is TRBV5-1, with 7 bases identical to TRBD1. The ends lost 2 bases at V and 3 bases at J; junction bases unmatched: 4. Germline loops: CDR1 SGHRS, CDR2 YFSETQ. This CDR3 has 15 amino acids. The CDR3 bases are TGCGCCAGCAGCTTACGGACAGGCGACACCGGGGAGCTGTTTTTT. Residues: CASSLRTGDTGELFF.

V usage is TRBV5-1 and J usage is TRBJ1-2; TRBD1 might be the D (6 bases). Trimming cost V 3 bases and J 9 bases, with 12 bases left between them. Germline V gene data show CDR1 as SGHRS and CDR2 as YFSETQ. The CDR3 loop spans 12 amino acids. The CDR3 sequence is CASSSGGHSYTF. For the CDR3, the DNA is TGCGCCAGCAGCTCGGGGGGACACAGCTACACCTTC.

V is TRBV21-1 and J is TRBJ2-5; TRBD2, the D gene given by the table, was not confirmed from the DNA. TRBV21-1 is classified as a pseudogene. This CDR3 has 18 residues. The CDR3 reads CASSKRALLAETRETQYF. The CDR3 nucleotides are TGTGCCAGCAGCAAAAGGGCACTACTAGCGGAGACGCGAGAGACCCAGTACTTC.

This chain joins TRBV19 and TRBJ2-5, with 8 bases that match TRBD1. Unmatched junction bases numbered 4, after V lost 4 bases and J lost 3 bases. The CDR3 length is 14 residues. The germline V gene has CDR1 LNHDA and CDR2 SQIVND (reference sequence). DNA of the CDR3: TGTGCCAGTAGTAAACAGGACAGGGAAGAGACCCAGTACTTC. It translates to CASSKQDREETQYF.

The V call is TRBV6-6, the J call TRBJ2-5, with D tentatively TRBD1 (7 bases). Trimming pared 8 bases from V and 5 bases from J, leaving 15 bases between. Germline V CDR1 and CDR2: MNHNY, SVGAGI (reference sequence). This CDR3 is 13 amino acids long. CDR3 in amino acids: CASARQGGETQYF. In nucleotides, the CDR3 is TGTGCCAGCGCACGACAGGGAGGCGAGACCCAGTACTTC.

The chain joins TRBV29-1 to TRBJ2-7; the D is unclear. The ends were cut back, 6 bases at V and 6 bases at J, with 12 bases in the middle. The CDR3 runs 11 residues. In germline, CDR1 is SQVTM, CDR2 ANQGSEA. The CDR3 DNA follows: TGCAGCGTCCTTAGCCTGGGCGAGCAGTACTTC. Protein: CSVLSLGEQYF.

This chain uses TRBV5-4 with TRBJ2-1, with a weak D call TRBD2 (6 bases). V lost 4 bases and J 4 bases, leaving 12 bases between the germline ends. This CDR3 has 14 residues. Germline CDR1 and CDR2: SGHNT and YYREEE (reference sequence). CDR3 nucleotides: TGTGCCAGCAGCACTCAACTAGCTTACAATGAGCAGTTCTTC. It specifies CASSTQLAYNEQFF.

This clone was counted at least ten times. The CDR3 DNA sequence: TGTGCCAGCAGTGAATCTAAGGGGGCTCGCGAGCAGTACTTC. It codes for CASSESKGAREQYF. The chain recombines TRBV25-1 with TRBJ2-7; TRBD1 matches 7 bases. CDR3 length equals 14 residues. Trimming at V came to 1 base and at J to 6 bases, leaving 6 bases not matched to a gene. Germline V CDR1 and CDR2: MGHDK, SYGVNS.

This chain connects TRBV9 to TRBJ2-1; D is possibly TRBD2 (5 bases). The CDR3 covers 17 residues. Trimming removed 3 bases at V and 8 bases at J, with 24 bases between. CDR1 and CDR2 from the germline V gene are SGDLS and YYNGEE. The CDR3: CASSARGVASRADEQFF. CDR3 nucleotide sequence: TGTGCCAGCAGCGCAAGAGGCGTAGCGTCCCGAGCGGATGAGCAGTTCTTC.

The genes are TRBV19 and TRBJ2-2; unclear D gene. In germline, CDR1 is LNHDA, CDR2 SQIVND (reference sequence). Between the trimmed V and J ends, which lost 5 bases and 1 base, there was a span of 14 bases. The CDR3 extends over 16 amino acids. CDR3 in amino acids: CASSFADLVNTGELFF. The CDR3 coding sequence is TGTGCCAGTAGTTTCGCTGACTTGGTGAACACCGGGGAGCTGTTTTTT. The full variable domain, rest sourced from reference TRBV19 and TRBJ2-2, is DGGITQSPKYLFRKEGQNVTLSCEQNLNHDAMYWYRQDPGQGLRLIYYSQIVNDFQKGDIAEGYSVSREKKESFPLTVTSAQKNPTAFYLCASSFADLVNTGELFFGEGSRLTVL.

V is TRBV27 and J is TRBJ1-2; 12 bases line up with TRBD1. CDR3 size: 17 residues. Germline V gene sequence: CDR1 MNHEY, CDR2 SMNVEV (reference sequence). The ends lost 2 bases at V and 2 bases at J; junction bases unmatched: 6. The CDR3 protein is CASSLRRDRGLNYGYTF. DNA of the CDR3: TGTGCCAGCAGTTTACGCCGGGACAGGGGGCTGAACTATGGCTACACCTTC.

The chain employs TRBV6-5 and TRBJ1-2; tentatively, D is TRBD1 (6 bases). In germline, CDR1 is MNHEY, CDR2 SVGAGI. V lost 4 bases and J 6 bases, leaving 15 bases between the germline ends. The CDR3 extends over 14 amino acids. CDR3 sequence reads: CASSSPTGTNGYTF. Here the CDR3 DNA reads TGTGCCAGCAGTTCCCCAACAGGGACAAATGGCTACACCTTC.

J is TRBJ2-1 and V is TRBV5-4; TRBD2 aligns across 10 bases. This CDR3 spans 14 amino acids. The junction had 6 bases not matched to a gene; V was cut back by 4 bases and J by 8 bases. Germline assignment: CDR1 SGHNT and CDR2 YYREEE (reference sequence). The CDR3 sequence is CASSPTLAGDEQFF. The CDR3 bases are TGTGCCAGCAGCCCTACCCTAGCGGGAGATGAGCAGTTCTTC.

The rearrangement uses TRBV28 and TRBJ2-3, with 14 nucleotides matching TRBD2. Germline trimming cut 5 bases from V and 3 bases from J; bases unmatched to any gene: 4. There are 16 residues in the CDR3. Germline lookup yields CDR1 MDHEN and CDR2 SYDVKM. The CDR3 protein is CASSVRLAGGTDTQYF. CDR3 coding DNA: TGTGCCAGCAGTGTCCGACTAGCGGGAGGGACAGATACGCAGTATTTT.

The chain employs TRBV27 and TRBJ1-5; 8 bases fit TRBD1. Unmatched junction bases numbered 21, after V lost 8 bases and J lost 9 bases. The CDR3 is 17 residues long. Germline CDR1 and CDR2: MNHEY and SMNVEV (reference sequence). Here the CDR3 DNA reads TGTGCCAGCCTCCGGGACAGGCCTTTTTGCATACTCCGGCCCCAGCATTTT. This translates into CASLRDRPFCILRPQHF.

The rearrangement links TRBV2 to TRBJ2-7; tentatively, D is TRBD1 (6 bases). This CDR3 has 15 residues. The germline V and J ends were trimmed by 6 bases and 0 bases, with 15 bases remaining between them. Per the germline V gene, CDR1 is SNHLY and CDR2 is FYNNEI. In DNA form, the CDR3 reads TGTGCCAGCAGGGGGACAAGATTAAGCTCCTACGAGCAGTACTTC. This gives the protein CASRGTRLSSYEQYF.

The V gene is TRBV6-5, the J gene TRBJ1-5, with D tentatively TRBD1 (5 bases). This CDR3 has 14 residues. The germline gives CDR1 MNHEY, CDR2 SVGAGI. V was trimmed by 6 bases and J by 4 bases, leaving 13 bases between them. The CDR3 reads CASSEGLLNQPQHF. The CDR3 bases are TGTGCCAGCAGCGAGGGACTCTTAAATCAGCCCCAGCATTTT.

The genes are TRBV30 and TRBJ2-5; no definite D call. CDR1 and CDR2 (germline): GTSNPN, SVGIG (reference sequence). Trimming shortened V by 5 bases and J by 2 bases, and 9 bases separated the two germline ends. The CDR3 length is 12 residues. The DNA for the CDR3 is TGTGCCTGGGGGCGAGTACAAGAGACCCAGTACTTC. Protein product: CAWGRVQETQYF.

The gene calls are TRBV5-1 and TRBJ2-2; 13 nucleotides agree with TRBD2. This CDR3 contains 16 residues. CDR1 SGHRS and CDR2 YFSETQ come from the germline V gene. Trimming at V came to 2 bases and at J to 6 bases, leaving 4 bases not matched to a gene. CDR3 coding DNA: TGCGCCAGCAGCTTTCCGGGACTAGCGGGACCCGGGGAGCTGTTTTTT. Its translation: CASSFPGLAGPGELFF.

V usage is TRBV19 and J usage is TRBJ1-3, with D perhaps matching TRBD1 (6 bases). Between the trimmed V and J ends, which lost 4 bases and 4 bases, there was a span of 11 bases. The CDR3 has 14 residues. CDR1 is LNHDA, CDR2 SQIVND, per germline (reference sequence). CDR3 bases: TGTGCCAGTAGTACATGGGGGCGAGGAAACACCATATATTTT. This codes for CASSTWGRGNTIYF.

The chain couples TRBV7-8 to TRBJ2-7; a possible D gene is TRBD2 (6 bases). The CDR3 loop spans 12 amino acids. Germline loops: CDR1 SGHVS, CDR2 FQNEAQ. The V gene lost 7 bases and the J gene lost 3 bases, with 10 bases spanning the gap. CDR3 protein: CASTMGGYEQYF. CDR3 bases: TGTGCCAGCACCATGGGGGGCTACGAGCAGTACTTC.

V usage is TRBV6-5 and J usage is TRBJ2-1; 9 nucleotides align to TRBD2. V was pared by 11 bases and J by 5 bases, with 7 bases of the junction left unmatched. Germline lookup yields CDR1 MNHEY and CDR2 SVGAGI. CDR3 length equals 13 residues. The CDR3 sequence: CAVNLAGNNEQFF. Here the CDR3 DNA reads TGTGCCGTTAACCTAGCGGGAAACAATGAGCAGTTCTTC.

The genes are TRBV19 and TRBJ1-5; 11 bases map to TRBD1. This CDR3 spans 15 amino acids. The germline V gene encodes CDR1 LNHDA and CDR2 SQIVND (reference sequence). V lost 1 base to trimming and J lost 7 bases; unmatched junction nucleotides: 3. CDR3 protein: CASSIGGQGVQPQHF. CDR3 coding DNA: TGTGCCAGTAGTATAGGGGGACAGGGGGTCCAGCCCCAGCATTTT.